This T cell receptor (beta chain) came from a study of regulatory T cells in long-lasting Graves disease. Regarding the study as a whole: TCR diversity was lower in persistent Graves' patients (versus newly diagnosed ones).

Specified time point: newly diagnosed GD, antithyroid drugs for less than 3 months. After RNA was extracted from PBMCs, the TCR library was made from it. This clonotype was seen many times. The antigen is unknown. Sequencing libraries for TCR beta were prepared with iRepertoire HTBI primers and Arm-PCR of CDR3 regions. TCRdb itself ran the multiplex PCR reads through MiXCR, one entry per CDR3 protein. The data show 350,000 to 450,000 distinct CDR3 sequences, with approximately 16% seen just once and around 27% held by the top ten. V was trimmed by 2 bases and J by 4 bases, leaving 8 bases between them. The CDR3 runs to 13 residues. Germline V lookup: CDR1 SNHLY, CDR2 FYNNEI. These data were also filed under a second study, of T cells in Graves' hyperthyroidism and ophthalmopathy.

J is TRBJ2-5 and V is TRBV2, with TRBD1 as a possible D gene (7 bases). The specimen comprised peripheral blood mononuclear cells (PBMCs), sampled at new diagnosis, from a patient treated with antithyroid drugs. The sequence was obtained from a man aged 40-49 years with Graves disease. The CDR3 sequence is CASSEQGGETQYF. The CDR3 DNA reads TGTGCCAGCAGTGAACAGGGGGGAGAGACCCAGTACTTC. Full variable domain (remainder filled in from reference TRBV2 and TRBJ2-5): EPEVTQTPSHQVTQMGQEVILRCVPISNHLYFYWYRQILGQKVEFLVSFYNNEISEKSEIFDDQFSVERPDGSNFTLKIRSTKLEDSAMYFCASSEQGGETQYFGPGTRLLVL.